Below are 8 T cell receptor beta chains sequenced from a single sample in a study of cytomegalovirus exposure and HLA in healthy donors. Sequencing was performed with immunoSEQ multiplex PCR; in TCRdb, only in-frame clones are kept and a portion is missing. The repertoire holds approximately 57,000 clones, with approximately 93% as singletons. Source material: PBMCs. These receptors came from a woman under 30 in good health and CMV-seronegative.

The CDR3 loop is CASSLAGSGADTQYF. The CDR3 nucleotides read TGTGCCAGCAGTTTGGCGGGGTCGGGCGCAGATACGCAGTATTTT. The rearrangement links TRBV28 to TRBJ2-3; D is possibly TRBD2 (6 bases). The germline CDR1 and CDR2 sequences are MDHEN and SYDVKM. V dropped 3 bases and J dropped 4 bases, with 14 bases sitting between them. CDR3 length: 15 amino acids.

The V gene is TRBV15, the J gene TRBJ2-3, with 8 positions matching TRBD2. Looked up from germline, CDR1 is LNHNV and CDR2 is YYDKDF (reference sequence). The CDR3 extends over 15 amino acids. The V gene end was trimmed by 4 bases and the J gene end by 4 bases; junction bases not matched to a gene: 7. The CDR3 bases are TGTGCCACCAGCATTAATCCGGGGGGGGCAGATACGCAGTATTTT. Amino acids: CATSINPGGADTQYF.

This clone was recorded only once. The chain employs TRBV27 and TRBJ2-1; 11 bases map to TRBD2. Losses at the gene ends were 4 bases for V and 4 bases for J; bases not matched to a gene: 3. CDR3 length equals 15 residues. In germline, CDR1 is MNHEY, CDR2 SMNVEV (reference sequence). In DNA form, the CDR3 reads TGTGCCAGCAGTTCACTAGCGGGAGATTACAATGAGCAGTTCTTC. As protein: CASSSLAGDYNEQFF.

J is TRBJ1-2 and V is TRBV27; 8 positions agree with TRBD1. CDR1 MNHEY and CDR2 SMNVEV come from the germline V gene (reference sequence). J was trimmed by 0 bases and V by 7 bases; bases with no gene match: 7. The CDR3 totals 15 residues. CDR3 in amino acids: CASTTGQGTNYGYTF. The DNA of the CDR3 is TGTGCCAGCACCACTGGACAGGGAACTAACTATGGCTACACCTTC.

The V gene is TRBV4-1, the J gene TRBJ1-6; maybe TRBD1 (5 bases). CDR1 is MGHRA, CDR2 YSYEKL, per germline. V dropped 0 bases and J dropped 0 bases, with 12 bases sitting between them. CDR3 size: 18 residues. The CDR3 protein is CASSQDPRQGSYNSPLHF. The CDR3 nucleotides are TGCGCCAGCAGCCAAGACCCCCGGCAGGGCTCCTATAATTCACCCCTCCACTTT.

The chain is built from TRBV11-2 and TRBJ1-2; D gene uncertain. CDR3 length equals 14 residues. CDR1 and CDR2 (germline): SGHAT, FQNNGV. Trimming pared 5 bases from V and 8 bases from J, leaving 18 bases between. In DNA form, the CDR3 reads TGTGCCAGCAGCCCTAGCTCGGGGAGCGGCGGCTACACCTTC. Its translation is CASSPSSGSGGYTF.

The chain combines TRBV19 with TRBJ1-5, with D unclear. Trimming took 4 bases from V and 0 from J, leaving 13 bases between them. The CDR3 is 16 residues long. Per the germline V gene, CDR1 is LNHDA and CDR2 is SQIVND (reference sequence). The CDR3 nucleotides read TGTGCCAGTAGTACCCCCGGCTCAGGTAGCAATCAGCCCCAGCATTTT. Translating gives CASSTPGSGSNQPQHF.

The chain employs TRBV7-2 and TRBJ2-4; 7 positions agree with TRBD1. This CDR3 spans 14 amino acids. Unmatched junction bases numbered 3, after V lost 5 bases and J lost 2 bases. Per the germline V gene, CDR1 is SGHTA and CDR2 is FQGNSA. CDR3 in DNA: TGTGCCAGCAGCGCGACAGGGCCCAAAAACATTCAGTACTTC. Amino acid sequence: CASSATGPKNIQYF.